Presented here are 26 T cell receptor beta chains from one specimen sequenced in a study of blood T cell repertoires in COVID-19. Generated by immunoSEQ multiplex PCR, the TCRdb table keeps only in-frame clones and is missing some. This table holds about 66,000 clones, about 86% found once. The sample taken for sequencing was peripheral blood. These receptors all stem from a man aged 50 to 59 with active COVID-19.

The chain employs TRBV30 and TRBJ1-2, with D perhaps matching TRBD1 (6 bases). The CDR3 has 13 amino acids. V lost 2 bases and J lost 2, with 9 bases in between. Per germline, CDR1 GTSNPN and CDR2 SVGIG (reference sequence). CDR3 in amino acids: CAWSTQGNYGYTF. The DNA for the CDR3 is TGTGCCTGGAGTACTCAGGGGAACTATGGCTACACCTTC.

V gene TRBV29-1 combines with J gene TRBJ2-1, with 8 positions matching TRBD1. Germline values: CDR1 SQVTM, CDR2 ANQGSEA. The CDR3 is made up of 14 amino acids. With V trimmed by 3 bases and J by 7 bases, 8 bases remained unmatched. CDR3 sequence (DNA): TGCAGCGTTGATGGGCCGACAGGGGAGAATGAGCAGTTCTTC. It yields the protein CSVDGPTGENEQFF.

On this clone: The junction shows a germline mismatch at one end, possibly a read error. The chain carries TRBV2 and TRBJ1-5; D is uncertain. The CDR3 sequence is 13 residues long. Germline V gene sequence: CDR1 SNHLY, CDR2 FYNNEI. CDR3 bases: TGCGCTGCGGGGAGGGATAGCAATCAGCCCCAGCATTTT. Amino acid sequence: CAAGRDSNQPQHF.

This clone was observed a single time. The chain uses TRBV7-2 and TRBJ2-1, with 13 bases lining up with TRBD2. The germline gives CDR1 SGHTA, CDR2 FQGNSA. This CDR3 is built from 15 residues. The junction had 6 bases not matched to a gene; V was cut back by 4 bases and J by 9 bases. CDR3 amino acids: CASSYGLAGAGEQFF. CDR3 DNA: TGTGCCAGCAGCTACGGACTAGCGGGAGCTGGTGAGCAGTTCTTC.

This chain uses TRBV29-1 with TRBJ1-5; weak D call: TRBD1 (5 bases). The length of the CDR3 is 13 residues. Looked up from germline, CDR1 is SQVTM and CDR2 is ANQGSEA. V was clipped by 6 bases and J by 2 bases, with 11 bases between them. The DNA for the CDR3 is TGCAGCGTCCGTGGACAAGGCAATCAGCCCCAGCATTTT. It specifies CSVRGQGNQPQHF.

The chain links TRBV5-1 to TRBJ2-2, with D perhaps matching TRBD1 (5 bases). The length of the CDR3 is 15 residues. Germline V gives CDR1 SGHRS, CDR2 YFSETQ. The ends were cut back, 7 bases at V and 3 bases at J, with 16 bases in the middle. The CDR3 DNA is TGCGCCAGCGCCAGGGATAACCGGGACACCGGGGAGCTGTTTTTT. Translated: CASARDNRDTGELFF. Supplemented by reference TRBV5-1 and TRBJ2-2, the full variable domain reads KAGVTQTPRYLIKTRGQQVTLSCSPISGHRSVSWYQQTPGQGLQFLFEYFSETQRNKGNFPGRFSGRQFSNSRSEMNVSTLELGDSALYLCASARDNRDTGELFFGEGSRLTVL.

This sequence joins TRBV20-1 and TRBJ2-7; TRBD1 is a possible D gene (6 bases). Looked up from germline, CDR1 is DFQATT and CDR2 is SNEGSKA (reference sequence). The V end lost 6 bases, the J end lost 10 bases, and 16 bases lay between the germline ends. This CDR3 is 11 amino acids long. The CDR3 loop is CSAYNREQQYF. CDR3 in DNA: TGCAGTGCGTATAACAGGGAGCAACAGTACTTC.

J is TRBJ2-7 and V is TRBV11-2; the match to TRBD1 covers 7 bases. After removal of 2 bases from V and 1 base from J, the junction contained 5 bases not matched to a gene. Germline assignment: CDR1 SGHAT and CDR2 FQNNGV. This CDR3 region has 15 residues. CDR3 sequence reads: CASSLRQGPSYEQYF. In DNA, the CDR3 is TGTGCCAGCAGCTTAAGACAGGGCCCTTCCTACGAGCAGTACTTC.

V usage is TRBV19 and J usage is TRBJ1-1; possibly TRBD1 for D (5 bases). Per the germline V gene, CDR1 is LNHDA and CDR2 is SQIVND (reference sequence). Trimming removed 8 bases at V and 0 bases at J, with 13 bases between. The CDR3 covers 14 residues. This CDR3 reads CASENRHMNTEAFF. CDR3 coding DNA: TGTGCCAGTGAAAACAGGCATATGAACACTGAAGCTTTCTTT.

The genes are TRBV23-1 and TRBJ2-7; 8 nucleotides line up with TRBD1. TRBV23-1 has ORF status, its function being uncertain. The CDR3 sequence is 14 residues long. V lost 2 bases and J lost 4; bases outside the gene matches: 4. For the CDR3, the DNA is TGCGCCAGCAGTCAACTGACAGGGGATTACGAGCAGTACGTC. It yields the protein CASSQLTGDYEQYV.

The rearrangement uses TRBV5-1 and TRBJ1-1; the D gene is possibly TRBD1 (6 bases). V was clipped by 3 bases and J by 0 bases, with 12 bases between them. Germline V gene lookup returns CDR1 SGHRS and CDR2 YFSETQ. CDR3 length equals 15 residues. The CDR3 protein is CASSSPTGMNTEAFF. The CDR3 nucleotides read TGCGCCAGCAGCTCCCCGACAGGAATGAACACTGAAGCTTTCTTT.

This clone was seen just once. V usage is TRBV19 and J usage is TRBJ2-1, with D tentatively TRBD2 (7 bases). The CDR3 spans 17 residues. In germline, CDR1 is LNHDA, CDR2 SQIVND (reference sequence). The V gene lost 6 bases and the J gene lost 1 base, with 19 bases spanning the gap. The CDR3 here is CASSHTRGGASYNEQFF. The CDR3 DNA reads TGTGCCAGTAGCCATACTCGCGGGGGCGCTTCCTACAATGAGCAGTTCTTC.

The chain couples TRBV19 to TRBJ2-5; the match to TRBD2 covers 7 bases. The ends lost 3 bases at V and 6 bases at J; junction bases unmatched: 7. CDR1 is LNHDA and CDR2 is SQIVND in the germline V gene (reference sequence). The CDR3 consists of 14 residues. Here the CDR3 DNA reads TGTGCCAGTAGTATGGCGGGAGACCCCAAGACCCAGTACTTC. This encodes CASSMAGDPKTQYF.

This chain uses TRBV11-3 with TRBJ2-1; 9 positions agree with TRBD2. Germline-derived CDR1 and CDR2 are SGHNT and YENEEA. CDR3 length equals 16 residues. Trimming removed 4 bases from V and 6 bases from J; junction bases left unmatched: 10. The CDR3 sequence is CASSWGLLAGSNEQFF. CDR3 coding DNA: TGTGCCAGCAGCTGGGGATTGCTAGCGGGGTCCAATGAGCAGTTCTTC.

This chain connects TRBV10-3 to TRBJ2-3; 7 nucleotides align to TRBD2. The V segment lost 7 bases and the J segment 4 bases; nucleotides outside the gene matches: 8. This CDR3 spans 14 amino acids. The V gene's germline CDR1 is ENHRY and CDR2 SYGVKD. CDR3 region: CAIKSGNLADTQYF. CDR3 bases: TGTGCCATCAAAAGCGGGAATTTAGCAGATACGCAGTATTTT.

The count of this clone is one. The V gene is TRBV19, the J gene TRBJ2-2; TRBD2 aligns across 7 bases. V trimming: 6 bases; J trimming: 5 bases; junction bases outside the gene matches: 12. Germline values: CDR1 LNHDA, CDR2 SQIVND (reference sequence). This CDR3 region has 16 residues. The CDR3 protein is CASRGAGGSRTGELFF. Written as DNA, the CDR3 is TGTGCCAGTAGAGGGGCGGGCGGGAGTAGGACCGGGGAGCTGTTTTTT.

V and J are TRBV7-9 and TRBJ2-6; no firm D call. V was clipped by 7 bases and J by 0 bases, with 7 bases between them. The germline CDR1 and CDR2 sequences are SEHNR and FQNEAQ (reference sequence). The CDR3 runs to 14 residues. The CDR3 coding sequence is TGTGCCAGCACCCCTAGCTCTGGGGCCAACGTCCTGACTTTC. Its protein is CASTPSSGANVLTF.

This clone was recorded a few times. V is TRBV9 and J is TRBJ1-2; TRBD1 agrees at 10 bases. The germline V gene has CDR1 SGDLS and CDR2 YYNGEE. The CDR3 loop spans 14 amino acids. The ends lost 5 bases at V and 5 bases at J; junction bases unmatched: 6. The CDR3: CASSPGTGVYGYTF. The CDR3 region has the DNA TGTGCCAGCAGTCCCGGGACAGGGGTTTATGGCTACACCTTC.

The chain carries TRBV27 and TRBJ1-6; 8 bases agree with TRBD1. This CDR3 region has 17 residues. V gave up 4 bases and J gave up 5 bases; unmatched junction bases: 10. CDR1 and CDR2 from the germline V gene are MNHEY and SMNVEV (reference sequence). The CDR3 DNA is TGTGCCAGCAGTTCTGGACAGGGCCGTGGGGATAATTCACCCCTCCACTTT. Amino acids: CASSSGQGRGDNSPLHF.

The V call is TRBV5-1, the J call TRBJ2-1, with TRBD2 matching over 11 bases. Germline V gene lookup returns CDR1 SGHRS and CDR2 YFSETQ. CDR3 size: 15 residues. The junction had 5 bases not matched to a gene; V was cut back by 4 bases and J by 5 bases. The DNA for the CDR3 is TGCGCCAGCAGCGGTAGCGGGAGGGAAAACAATGAGCAGTTCTTC. Encoded protein: CASSGSGRENNEQFF.

The rearrangement uses TRBV15 and TRBJ1-1; 10 bases align to TRBD1. Germline loops: CDR1 LNHNV, CDR2 YYDKDF (reference sequence). The junction had 9 bases not matched to a gene; V was cut back by 1 base and J by 7 bases. This CDR3 has 16 residues. The CDR3: CATSRVTGGLRGEAFF. The CDR3 DNA reads TGTGCCACCAGCAGAGTGACAGGGGGCCTCCGCGGTGAAGCTTTCTTT.

The chain carries TRBV19 and TRBJ2-2, with 7 positions matching TRBD1. Unmatched junction bases numbered 3, after V lost 9 bases and J lost 2 bases. The CDR3 sequence is 13 residues long. Per the germline V gene, CDR1 is LNHDA and CDR2 is SQIVND (reference sequence). The CDR3 nucleotides read TGTGCCAGCACAGGGGTAAACACCGGGGAGCTGTTTTTT. This encodes CASTGVNTGELFF. Full variable domain (remainder filled in from reference TRBV19 and TRBJ2-2): DGGITQSPKYLFRKEGQNVTLSCEQNLNHDAMYWYRQDPGQGLRLIYYSQIVNDFQKGDIAEGYSVSREKKESFPLTVTSAQKNPTAFYLCASTGVNTGELFFGEGSRLTVL.

This clone was recorded once. The rearrangement uses TRBV19 and TRBJ2-1; D is uncertain. CDR1 is LNHDA, CDR2 SQIVND, per germline (reference sequence). Trimming pared 5 bases from V and 2 bases from J, leaving 10 bases between. The CDR3 consists of 14 residues. CDR3 in amino acids: CASSYNNPYNEQFF. The CDR3 coding sequence is TGTGCCAGTAGTTACAACAACCCCTACAATGAGCAGTTCTTC.

This clone has a handful of counts. This chain links TRBV15 with TRBJ2-7, with 7 bases that match TRBD2. CDR3 length: 16 residues. The junction had 10 bases not matched to a gene; V was cut back by 0 bases and J by 5 bases. Germline-derived CDR1 and CDR2 are LNHNV and YYDKDF (reference sequence). The CDR3, as DNA: TGTGCCACCAGCAGAGACTTGACGGGGGGTAAGGACGAGCAGTACTTC. This translates into CATSRDLTGGKDEQYF.

The J gene is TRBJ1-2, the V gene TRBV2, with a weak D call TRBD1 (5 bases). The CDR3 loop spans 14 amino acids. V gave up 2 bases and J gave up 0 bases, with 7 bases separating them. Per germline, CDR1 SNHLY and CDR2 FYNNEI. CDR3 amino acids: CASSERQSNYGYTF. CDR3 nucleotide sequence: TGTGCCAGCAGTGAACGACAGTCTAACTATGGCTACACCTTC. Together with reference TRBV2 and TRBJ1-2, the CDR3 gives the full variable domain: EPEVTQTPSHQVTQMGQEVILRCVPISNHLYFYWYRQILGQKVEFLVSFYNNEISEKSEIFDDQFSVERPDGSNFTLKIRSTKLEDSAMYFCASSERQSNYGYTFGSGTRLTVV.

The V and J genes are TRBV11-2 and TRBJ2-2, with no clear D. This CDR3 spans 14 amino acids. Germline CDR1 and CDR2: SGHAT and FQNNGV. The V end lost 2 bases, the J end lost 2 bases, and 6 bases lay between the germline ends. This chain's CDR3 is CASSLHSNTGELFF. DNA of the CDR3: TGTGCCAGCAGCTTACACTCCAACACCGGGGAGCTGTTTTTT.